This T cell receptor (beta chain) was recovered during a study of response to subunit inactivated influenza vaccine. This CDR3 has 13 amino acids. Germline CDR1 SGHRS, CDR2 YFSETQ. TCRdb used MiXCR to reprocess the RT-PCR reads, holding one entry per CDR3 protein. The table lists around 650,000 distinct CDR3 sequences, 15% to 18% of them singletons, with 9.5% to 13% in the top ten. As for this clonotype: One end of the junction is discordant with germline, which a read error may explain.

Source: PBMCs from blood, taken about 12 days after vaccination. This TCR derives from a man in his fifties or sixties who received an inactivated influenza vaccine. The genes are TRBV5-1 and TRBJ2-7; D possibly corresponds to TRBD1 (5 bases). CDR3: CASGLGRGTEQYF. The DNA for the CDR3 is TGCGCCAGCGGCTTGGGAAGGGGAACCGAGCAGTACTTC.